This TCR beta chain appears in the sequencing data of a study of blood T cells in healthy people across ages. Study as a whole: Template-switching capture recovered about one barcoded beta molecule per two T cells.

It was with a sample-barcoded 5' primer and a J-beta primer mix that a second PCR of about 7 to 12 cycles was run. MiXCR was run by TCRdb on the 5' RACE reads, yielding one entry per CDR3 protein. Found here are about 1.6 million distinct CDR3 sequences, 30% to 40% of them singletons; the top ten hold about 11%. Whole-study results and caveats: Getting older went along with TCR beta diversity per million T cells dropping roughly linearly. The study found more naive CD4+ cells and higher diversity in long-lived than aged donors.

This clonotype was observed a few times. Its antigen is undetermined. Donors gave around 9.3 milliliters of peripheral blood apiece. Sequences were obtained from blood. The sequence was obtained from a woman in her twenties or thirties in good health.

The CDR3, as DNA: TGTGCCAGCAGTGCCCCCGGGACAGGGGTCTACGAGCAGTACTTC. Protein sequence: CASSAPGTGVYEQYF. The chain joins TRBV14 to TRBJ2-7; 10 bases match TRBD1. Trimming removed 6 bases from V and 3 bases from J; junction bases left unmatched: 8. The length of the CDR3 is 15 residues. Germline CDR1 reads SGHDN; CDR2 reads FVKESK.